Shown below are 24 T cell receptor beta chains from a single sample sequenced in a study of T cell responses to AZD1222 COVID-19 vaccine (dated by TCRdb to 2020 to 2023). Per the publication, the time point label means: about 28 days (+/-7) after the second vaccine dose. The label giving this sample's treatment or condition can be read as: meningococcal conjugate vaccine given as trial control. The library was made by the immunoSEQ multiplex PCR assay. TCRdb obtained this table from immuneACCESS and retained in-frame rearrangements with V and J assigned. These tables miss some clones; where compared with another copy, unresolved V genes account for less than half of the shortfall, and the remainder is unexplained. For this sample there are some 180,000 clones; about 92% appear just once. Together, the top ten hold around 3.6% of the sample. The specimen was peripheral blood, collected 28 days after the second dose of the MenACWY control vaccine. Receptors originate from an adult who received the MenACWY meningococcal vaccine as a control.

The rearrangement uses TRBV11-2 and TRBJ2-1; D gene unclear. This CDR3 has 14 residues. Trimming shortened V by 5 bases and J by 8 bases, and 16 bases separated the two germline ends. CDR1 is SGHAT, CDR2 FQNNGV, per germline. The CDR3 region has the DNA TGTGCCAGCAGCACTTCTACCGATTATTATGAGCAGTTCTTC. Amino acids: CASSTSTDYYEQFF.

The CDR3 protein is CASSGGLAGGSTDTQYF. The CDR3 nucleotides are TGTGCCAGTAGTGGAGGACTAGCGGGAGGCAGCACAGATACGCAGTATTTT. The V call is TRBV19, the J call TRBJ2-3, with 14 bases fitting TRBD2. The CDR3 consists of 17 residues. Per the germline V gene, CDR1 is LNHDA and CDR2 is SQIVND (reference sequence). The V and J ends lost 5 bases and 0 bases, in that order; junction bases with no gene match: 4.

The V and J genes are TRBV27 and TRBJ2-1; 9 positions agree with TRBD2. The germline CDR1 and CDR2 sequences are MNHEY and SMNVEV (reference sequence). CDR3 length: 15 residues. Germline trimming cut 7 bases from V and 1 base from J; bases unmatched to any gene: 5. Written as DNA, the CDR3 is TGTGCCAGCACTTTTGCGGGAGGGTCCTACAATGAGCAGTTCTTC. Protein sequence: CASTFAGGSYNEQFF.

V gene TRBV4-2 combines with J gene TRBJ1-4; TRBD1 matches at 9 bases. The CDR3 is 16 residues long. The ends lost 1 base at V and 8 bases at J; junction bases unmatched: 8. Germline V gene sequence: CDR1 LGHNA, CDR2 YNFKEQ. The CDR3 sequence is CASSQVPGQGNEKLFF. DNA for the CDR3: TGTGCCAGCAGCCAAGTCCCGGGACAGGGAAACGAAAAACTGTTTTTT.

V gene TRBV29-1 combines with J gene TRBJ1-6, with D maybe TRBD1 (5 bases). The CDR3 has 12 residues. Germline CDR1 reads SQVTM; CDR2 reads ANQGSEA. The V end was cut by 4 bases, the J end by 7 bases, with 8 bases between. The CDR3: CSVGEGNSPLHF. For the CDR3, the DNA is TGCAGCGTTGGGGAGGGGAATTCACCCCTCCACTTT.

J is TRBJ2-7 and V is TRBV28; either TRBD1 or TRBD2 may supply D (6 bases each). Trimming removed 1 base at V and 6 bases at J, with 22 bases between. Germline loops: CDR1 MDHEN, CDR2 SYDVKM. This CDR3 has 17 amino acids. The CDR3 loop is CASSLYTGGQGRGEQYF. In DNA, the CDR3 is TGTGCCAGCAGTTTATACACCGGGGGACAAGGAAGAGGCGAGCAGTACTTC.

V and J are TRBV19 and TRBJ2-5; the match to TRBD2 covers 13 bases. V shed 5 bases, J shed 5 bases, and the junction held 11 bases outside the gene matches. This CDR3 has 17 amino acids. CDR1 is LNHDA, CDR2 SQIVND, per germline (reference sequence). CDR3 loop: CASSLTSGRAYGETQYF. Written as DNA, the CDR3 is TGTGCCAGTAGTTTAACTAGCGGGAGGGCCTATGGGGAGACCCAGTACTTC. Variable domain in full (rest from reference TRBV19 and TRBJ2-5): DGGITQSPKYLFRKEGQNVTLSCEQNLNHDAMYWYRQDPGQGLRLIYYSQIVNDFQKGDIAEGYSVSREKKESFPLTVTSAQKNPTAFYLCASSLTSGRAYGETQYFGPGTRLLVL.

This chain's CDR3 is CASSRTSGSREQFF. DNA of the CDR3: TGTGCCAGCAGCAGGACTAGCGGGAGCCGGGAGCAGTTCTTC. The chain couples TRBV11-3 to TRBJ2-1; 13 nucleotides agree with TRBD2. The CDR3 consists of 14 residues. Germline V gives CDR1 SGHNT, CDR2 YENEEA. The ends lost 5 bases at V and 10 bases at J; junction bases unmatched: 5.

This chain joins TRBV6-5 and TRBJ2-1; tentatively, D is TRBD1 or TRBD2 (7 bases each). CDR1 is MNHEY and CDR2 is SVGAGI in the germline V gene. Between the trimmed V and J ends, which lost 5 bases and 5 bases, there was a span of 16 bases. The CDR3 contains 15 residues. CDR3 residues: CASSREGALNNEQFF. DNA of the CDR3: TGTGCCAGCAGTAGGGAGGGGGCTCTGAACAATGAGCAGTTCTTC.

This chain uses TRBV11-2 with TRBJ2-1; possibly TRBD1 or TRBD2 for D (5 bases each). The CDR3 loop spans 15 amino acids. CDR1 and CDR2 from the germline V gene are SGHAT and FQNNGV. Trimming took off 5 bases at V and 2 bases at J, with 13 bases between the two ends. In nucleotides, the CDR3 is TGTGCCAGCAGCGCCAGAGGGGTTCCCTACAATGAGCAGTTCTTC. Translated: CASSARGVPYNEQFF.

This sequence joins TRBV18 and TRBJ2-5, with 8 bases matching TRBD2. J was trimmed by 2 bases and V by 5 bases; bases with no gene match: 13. The CDR3 loop spans 17 amino acids. The germline CDR1 and CDR2 sequences are KGHSH and LQKENI. CDR3 bases: TGTGCCAGCTCAGCCTTACTTACGACTAGCGTACAAGAGACCCAGTACTTC. Its translation: CASSALLTTSVQETQYF.

The chain links TRBV9 to TRBJ1-5; no definite D call. Germline CDR1 reads SGDLS; CDR2 reads YYNGEE. V lost 4 bases and J 6 bases, leaving 11 bases between the germline ends. The CDR3 totals 13 residues. The CDR3 here is CASSQDGIQPQHF. The CDR3 DNA is TGTGCCAGCAGCCAGGACGGGATTCAGCCCCAGCATTTT.

The rearrangement links TRBV5-5 to TRBJ1-5, with TRBD1 identical over 9 bases. The CDR3 is made up of 15 amino acids. The V and J ends lost 5 bases and 4 bases, in that order; junction bases with no gene match: 7. Germline V gene sequence: CDR1 SGHKS, CDR2 YYEKEE (reference sequence). CDR3 region: CASRVDRGGNQPQHF. CDR3 nucleotides: TGTGCCAGCAGGGTGGACAGGGGCGGGAATCAGCCCCAGCATTTT.

The chain is built from TRBV14 and TRBJ2-1; TRBD2 agrees at 7 bases. Germline-derived CDR1 and CDR2 are SGHDN and FVKESK. V lost 4 bases to trimming and J lost 6 bases; unmatched junction nucleotides: 9. The length of the CDR3 is 15 residues. CDR3 nucleotide sequence: TGTGCCAGCAGCCCATTGGGGGGGGTAAGCAATGAGCAGTTCTTC. Translating gives CASSPLGGVSNEQFF.

The rearrangement links TRBV5-1 to TRBJ2-1, with 9 bases matching TRBD2. The CDR3 sequence is 16 residues long. Germline V gene data show CDR1 as SGHRS and CDR2 as YFSETQ. Unmatched junction bases numbered 8, after V lost 0 bases and J lost 7 bases. The CDR3 sequence is CASSLALAGKANEQFF. For the CDR3, the DNA is TGCGCCAGCAGCTTGGCGCTAGCGGGAAAGGCGAATGAGCAGTTCTTC.

This rearrangement joins TRBV19 to TRBJ1-1; D perhaps matches TRBD1 (5 bases). Per the germline V gene, CDR1 is LNHDA and CDR2 is SQIVND (reference sequence). The ends were cut back, 5 bases at V and 5 bases at J, with 21 bases in the middle. CDR3 size: 16 residues. In DNA, the CDR3 is TGTGCCAGTAGTTCCTGGGCCCGCAGGGAAGCAACTGAAGCTTTCTTT. It codes for CASSSWARREATEAFF.

This chain joins TRBV6-2 or TRBV6-3 and TRBJ2-5; unclear D gene. Per germline, CDR1 MNHEY and CDR2 SVGEGT. Trimming shortened V by 5 bases and J by 4 bases, and 8 bases separated the two germline ends. This CDR3 spans 12 amino acids. The CDR3 here is CASSPLPETQYF. The DNA for the CDR3 is TGTGCCAGCAGTCCCCTCCCAGAGACCCAGTACTTC.

CDR3 in amino acids: CASSLPTSKITDTQYF. As DNA, the CDR3 is TGTGCCAGCAGCCTCCCGACTAGCAAGATCACAGATACGCAGTATTTT. The genes are TRBV5-5 and TRBJ2-3; TRBD2 agrees at 7 bases. The CDR3 extends over 16 amino acids. V lost 4 bases to trimming and J lost 2 bases; unmatched junction nucleotides: 10. CDR1 and CDR2 (germline): SGHKS, YYEKEE (reference sequence). The whole variable domain, filled in from reference TRBV5-5 and TRBJ2-3, reads DAGVTQSPTHLIKTRGQQVTLRCSPISGHKSVSWYQQVLGQGPQFIFQYYEKEERGRGNFPDRFSARQFPNYSSELNVNALLLGDSALYLCASSLPTSKITDTQYFGPGTRLTVL.

The CDR3 loop is CASSGTGTSLIQRETQYF. The CDR3 bases are TGTGCCAGCAGCGGAACCGGGACTAGCTTGATTCAGAGAGAGACCCAGTACTTC. The chain has TRBV5-5 and TRBJ2-5; TRBD2 matches at 9 bases. The CDR3 has 18 amino acids. The V gene's germline CDR1 is SGHKS and CDR2 YYEKEE (reference sequence). V trimming: 4 bases; J trimming: 4 bases; junction bases outside the gene matches: 17.

The V and J genes are TRBV2 and TRBJ2-1; weak D call: TRBD2 (7 bases). V was trimmed by 3 bases and J by 0 bases, leaving 24 bases between them. This CDR3 comprises 20 residues. The V gene's germline CDR1 is SNHLY and CDR2 FYNNEI. The DNA of the CDR3 is TGTGCCAGCAGTGATATAACGCTGGGGGGGGCGATTCCCTCCTACAATGAGCAGTTCTTC. Its protein is CASSDITLGGAIPSYNEQFF. Full variable domain (rest looked up from reference TRBV2 and TRBJ2-1): EPEVTQTPSHQVTQMGQEVILRCVPISNHLYFYWYRQILGQKVEFLVSFYNNEISEKSEIFDDQFSVERPDGSNFTLKIRSTKLEDSAMYFCASSDITLGGAIPSYNEQFFGPGTRLTVL.

The genes are TRBV7-2 and TRBJ2-7; TRBD2 matches 7 bases. V shed 8 bases, J shed 2 bases, and the junction held 12 bases outside the gene matches. The germline V gene encodes CDR1 SGHTA and CDR2 FQGNSA. The CDR3 spans 15 residues. The CDR3 DNA follows: TGTGCCAGCGAGAGTGGGGCTAGCGGCACCTACGAGCAGTACTTC. Amino acids: CASESGASGTYEQYF.

This rearrangement joins TRBV20-1 to TRBJ2-7, with D uncertain. The CDR3 consists of 11 residues. Germline CDR1 reads DFQATT; CDR2 reads SNEGSKA (reference sequence). With 5 bases removed from V and 6 bases from J, the gap between germline ends came to 11 bases. The CDR3 DNA reads TGCAGTGCTGCTGGCCTAAGCGAGCAGTACTTC. Protein sequence: CSAAGLSEQYF.

J is TRBJ2-5 and V is TRBV6-2 or TRBV6-3; TRBD2 matches 8 bases. Per the germline V gene, CDR1 is MNHEY and CDR2 is SVGEGT. The CDR3 has 16 amino acids. The junction had 10 bases not matched to a gene; V was cut back by 5 bases and J by 2 bases. Written as DNA, the CDR3 is TGTGCCAGCAGTACCCTGGGTAGCGGGGCACAAGAGACCCAGTACTTC. Its translation is CASSTLGSGAQETQYF.

V is TRBV19 and J is TRBJ1-2; D remains unclear. Germline V lookup: CDR1 LNHDA, CDR2 SQIVND (reference sequence). V was trimmed by 3 bases and J by 5 bases, leaving 13 bases between them. The CDR3 loop spans 14 amino acids. The CDR3: CASSILVVGYGYTF. CDR3 bases: TGTGCCAGTAGTATTCTGGTGGTAGGGTATGGCTACACCTTC.